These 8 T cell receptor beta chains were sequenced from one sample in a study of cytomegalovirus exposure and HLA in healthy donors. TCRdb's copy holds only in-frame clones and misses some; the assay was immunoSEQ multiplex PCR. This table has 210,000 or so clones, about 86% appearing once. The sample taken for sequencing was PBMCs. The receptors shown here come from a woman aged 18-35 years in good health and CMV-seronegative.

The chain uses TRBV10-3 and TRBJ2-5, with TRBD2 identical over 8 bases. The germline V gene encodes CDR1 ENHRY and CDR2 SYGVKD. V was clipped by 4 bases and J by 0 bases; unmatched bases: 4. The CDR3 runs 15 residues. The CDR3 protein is CAISGGGRNQETQYF. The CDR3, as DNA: TGTGCCATCAGTGGCGGCGGGAGGAACCAAGAGACCCAGTACTTC.

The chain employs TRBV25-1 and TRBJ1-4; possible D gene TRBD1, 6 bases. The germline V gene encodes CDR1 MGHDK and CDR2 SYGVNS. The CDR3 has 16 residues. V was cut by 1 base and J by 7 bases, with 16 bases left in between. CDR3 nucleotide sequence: TGTGCCAGCAGTGAATTCGGTGCAGGGGTCGGTGAAAAACTGTTTTTT. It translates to CASSEFGAGVGEKLFF.

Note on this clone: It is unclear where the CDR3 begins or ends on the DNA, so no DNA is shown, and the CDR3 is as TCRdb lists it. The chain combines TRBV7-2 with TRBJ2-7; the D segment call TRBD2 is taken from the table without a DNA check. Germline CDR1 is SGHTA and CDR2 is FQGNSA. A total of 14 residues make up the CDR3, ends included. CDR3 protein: CASNFGSGLGEQYF.

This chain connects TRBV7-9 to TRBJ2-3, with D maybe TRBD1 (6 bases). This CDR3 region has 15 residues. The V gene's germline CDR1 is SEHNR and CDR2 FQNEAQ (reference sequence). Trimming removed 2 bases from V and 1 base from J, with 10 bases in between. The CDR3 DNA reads TGTGCCAGCAGCTTAATGGGGGCTGGCACAGATACGCAGTATTTT. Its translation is CASSLMGAGTDTQYF.

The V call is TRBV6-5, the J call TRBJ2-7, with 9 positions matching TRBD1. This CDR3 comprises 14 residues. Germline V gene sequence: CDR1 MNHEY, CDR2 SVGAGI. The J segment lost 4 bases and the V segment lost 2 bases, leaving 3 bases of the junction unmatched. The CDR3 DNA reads TGTGCCAGCAGTTACAGGGGACAGGGTTACGAGCAGTACTTC. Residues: CASSYRGQGYEQYF.

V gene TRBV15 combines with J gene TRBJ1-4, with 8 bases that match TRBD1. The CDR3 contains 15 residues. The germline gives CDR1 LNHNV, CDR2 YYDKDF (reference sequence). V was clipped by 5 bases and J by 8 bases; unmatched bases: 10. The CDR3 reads CATSPPGQAYEKLFF. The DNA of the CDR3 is TGTGCCACCAGCCCGCCGGGACAGGCATACGAAAAACTGTTTTTT.

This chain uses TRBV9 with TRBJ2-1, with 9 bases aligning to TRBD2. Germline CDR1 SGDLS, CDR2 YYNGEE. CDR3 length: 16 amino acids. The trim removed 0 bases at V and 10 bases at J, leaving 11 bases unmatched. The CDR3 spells CASSVVASGRPGEQFF. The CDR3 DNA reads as TGTGCCAGCAGCGTAGTGGCGAGCGGGAGGCCTGGCGAGCAGTTCTTC. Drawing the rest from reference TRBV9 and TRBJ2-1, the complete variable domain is DSGVTQTPKHLITATGQRVTLRCSPRSGDLSVYWYQQSLDQGLQFLIQYYNGEERAKGNILERFSAQQFPDLHSELNLSSLELGDSALYFCASSVVASGRPGEQFFGPGTRLTVL.

Written as DNA, the CDR3 is TGTGCCTGGAGTACTGGACAGCGAACTAGCACAGATACGCAGTATTTT. Amino acids: CAWSTGQRTSTDTQYF. The chain recombines TRBV30 with TRBJ2-3, with TRBD1 as a possible D gene (6 bases). Trimming shortened V by 2 bases and J by 0 bases, and 15 bases separated the two germline ends. This CDR3 contains 16 residues. Germline V gene data show CDR1 as GTSNPN and CDR2 as SVGIG (reference sequence).